Listed below are T cell receptor beta chains from one sample, sequenced in a study of B cell selection in AIRE deficiency. TCRdb's table, derived via immunoSEQ multiplex PCR, lists solely in-frame clones and lacks some. The top ten clones hold less than 3.5% of a sample with 4,700 or so clones, around 87% of them seen once. Sequencing input: Tregs sorted from PBMCs. The receptor set was obtained from a human donor with AIRE deficiency. Both conserved end residues are part of each CDR3. A D gene is named only where the DNA matches it firmly. Some rows have no size entry. The others give once, few or many, or a class for an expanded clone.

J gene	D gene	V gene	clone size	CDR3 protein	CDR3 DNA
TRBJ1-1	-	TRBV5-1	-	CASSEVGGEAFF	TGCGCCAGCAGCGAGGTGGGTGGTGAAGCTTTCTTT
TRBJ2-7	TRBD1	TRBV5-4	-	CASSLGQGVGEQYF	TGTGCCAGCAGCTTGGGGCAGGGGGTTGGGGAGCAGTACTTC
TRBJ2-3	-	TRBV28	once	CASSLVQGAGTDTQYF	TGTGCCAGCAGTTTGGTACAGGGTGCCGGCACAGATACGCAGTATTTT
TRBJ1-5	-	TRBV7-9	-	CASSLMSSNQPQHF	TGTGCCAGCAGCTTAATGAGTAGCAATCAGCCCCAGCATTTT
TRBJ2-2	-	TRBV6-5	-	CASSLLTGELFF	TGTGCCAGCTCTCTTTTGACCGGGGAGCTGTTTTTT
TRBJ2-3	-	TRBV5-4	-	CASSLAIKFTDTQYF	TGTGCCAGCAGCTTGGCTATTAAATTCACAGATACGCAGTATTTT
TRBJ2-3	-	TRBV19	-	CASSTSSSTDTQYF	TGTGCCAGTAGTACTAGTTCTTCCACAGATACGCAGTATTTT
TRBJ2-5	TRBD2	TRBV5-1	-	CASSLLTSGEQETQYF	TGCGCCAGCAGCTTGCTGACTAGCGGGGAGCAAGAGACCCAGTACTTC
TRBJ1-2	-	TRBV6-5	-	CASRGTQGTYGYTF	TGTGCCAGCAGAGGTACTCAGGGGACTTATGGCTACACCTTC
TRBJ2-2	TRBD1	TRBV2	-	CASSDRDRHTGELFF	TGTGCCAGCAGTGACCGGGACAGACACACCGGGGAGCTGTTTTTT
TRBJ2-3	TRBD2	TRBV5-6	-	CASSLGTSAADTQYF	TGTGCCAGCAGCTTGGGGACTAGCGCAGCAGATACGCAGTATTTT
TRBJ2-1	-	TRBV15	-	CATSPRLDDEQFF	TGTGCCACCAGCCCCCGACTAGATGATGAGCAGTTCTTC
TRBJ2-7	-	TRBV5-1	-	CASSPGSSYEQYF	TGCGCCAGCAGCCCCGGATCCAGCTACGAGCAGTACTTC
TRBJ2-3	TRBD2	TRBV10-3	few	CAISESESGVQYF	TGTGCCATCAGTGAGTCAGAAAGCGGGGTGCAGTATTTT
TRBJ2-1	-	TRBV6-5	-	CATQGFYNEQFF	TGTGCCACACAGGGTTTCTACAATGAGCAGTTCTTC
TRBJ1-2	-	TRBV7-2	once	CASTYRVNYGYTF	TGTGCCAGCACCTACAGGGTTAACTATGGCTACACCTTC
TRBJ2-1	-	TRBV11-2	few	CASSLYSGLNNEQFF	TGTGCCAGCAGCTTATACAGTGGCTTAAACAATGAGCAGTTCTTC
TRBJ1-6	TRBD1	TRBV7-9	-	CASSRDRFSPLHF	TGTGCCAGCAGCCGGGACAGATTTTCACCCCTCCACTTT
TRBJ2-1	-	TRBV7-3	-	CASFLGGGNEQFF	TGTGCCTCATTTCTAGGTGGCGGCAATGAGCAGTTCTTC
TRBJ2-6	-	TRBV4-3	few	CASSQGLGAAEANVLTF	TGCGCCAGCAGCCAAGGTCTGGGGGCTGCCGAAGCCAACGTCCTGACTTTC
TRBJ2-5	TRBD2	TRBV5-1	-	CASSLQMGGGGPQETQYF	TGCGCCAGCAGCCTCCAGATGGGGGGGGGAGGACCCCAAGAGACCCAGTACTTC
TRBJ1-2	-	TRBV2	once	CASSPMGLYGYTF	TGTGCCAGCAGTCCCATGGGGCTCTATGGCTACACCTTC
TRBJ2-5	-	TRBV5-6	-	CASSLDSRETQYF	TGTGCCAGCAGCCTGGACAGCCGAGAGACCCAGTACTTC
TRBJ2-3	TRBD2	TRBV5-1	-	CASSPPLTSGRETDTQYF	TGCGCCAGCAGCCCGCCGCTGACTAGCGGGAGAGAAACAGATACGCAGTATTTT
TRBJ1-1	-	TRBV5-1	-	CASSLEGRAFF	TGCGCCAGCAGCTTGGAGGGGAGGGCTTTCTTT
TRBJ1-5	TRBD1	TRBV6-6	-	CASSYRGQGPDQPQHF	TGTGCCAGCAGTTACCGCGGACAGGGGCCAGATCAGCCCCAGCATTTT
TRBJ1-6	-	TRBV4-2	-	CASSQDEAGVIYNSPLHF	TGTGCCAGCAGCCAAGATGAGGCAGGGGTGATATATAATTCACCCCTCCACTTT
TRBJ1-1	-	TRBV18	-	CASSRLYRATYTEAFF	TGTGCCAGCTCACGACTGTATAGAGCCACCTATACTGAAGCTTTCTTT
TRBJ1-6	-	TRBV6-6	few	CASSYPSGSPLHF	TGTGCCAGCAGTTACCCTTCGGGGTCACCCCTCCACTTT
TRBJ2-5	-	TRBV5-5	-	CASRPTSSVETQYF	TGTGCCAGCAGACCAACTAGTTCGGTAGAGACCCAGTACTTC
TRBJ1-2	-	TRBV7-2	-	CASSPGRYVYGYTF	TGTGCCAGCAGCCCCGGCCGTTACGTCTATGGCTACACCTTC
TRBJ1-2	-	TRBV5-4	-	CASSLDRWANYGYTF	TGTGCCAGCAGCTTGGACCGTTGGGCCAACTATGGCTACACCTTC
TRBJ1-4	-	TRBV4-2	-	CASSQTTGRPEKLFF	TGTGCCAGCAGCCAAACTACAGGGCGGCCTGAAAAACTGTTTTTT
TRBJ2-3	-	TRBV2	-	CASREQSSVGMGGTDTQYF	TGTGCCAGCAGGGAACAATCTAGCGTGGGGATGGGTGGCACAGATACGCAGTATTTT
TRBJ1-2	-	TRBV30	-	CAWSAIGLNYGYTF	TGTGCCTGGAGCGCAATAGGCCTTAACTATGGCTACACCTTC
TRBJ2-7	TRBD1	TRBV11-3	-	CASSPGTGYEQYF	TGTGCCAGCAGTCCCGGGACAGGTTACGAGCAGTACTTC
TRBJ1-2	TRBD1	TRBV6-4	-	CASSSPGGDGYTF	TGTGCCAGCAGTTCGCCAGGGGGGGATGGCTACACCTTC
TRBJ1-3	TRBD1	TRBV7-9	-	CASSLGQGGPRSGNTIYF	TGTGCCAGCAGCCTGGGACAGGGTGGGCCCAGATCTGGAAACACCATATATTTT
TRBJ2-2	-	TRBV7-2	-	CASSHKALHANTGELFF	TGTGCCAGCAGCCATAAGGCGCTACACGCGAACACCGGGGAGCTGTTTTTT
TRBJ2-5	TRBD2	TRBV5-8	-	CASHLAGGGTQYF	TGTGCCAGCCATCTAGCGGGAGGAGGGACCCAGTACTTC
TRBJ2-1	-	TRBV11-3	few	CASSLDGDNSYNEQFF	TGTGCCAGCAGCTTAGATGGGGACAACTCCTACAATGAGCAGTTCTTC
TRBJ2-7	-	TRBV4-1	few	CASSPRARVLGGNLEQYF	TGCGCCAGCAGCCCGCGGGCTAGGGTCCTGGGCGGGAATCTCGAGCAGTACTTC
TRBJ1-2	-	TRBV18	-	CASSPTGTWDGYTF	TGTGCCAGCTCCCCCACAGGGACTTGGGATGGCTACACCTTC
TRBJ2-7	-	TRBV11-2	-	CASSLGQAITYEQYF	TGTGCCAGCAGCTTAGGACAGGCGATCACCTACGAGCAGTACTTC
TRBJ1-5	TRBD1	TRBV18	-	CASSEGQGSNQPQHF	TGTGCCAGCTCCGAAGGACAGGGTAGCAATCAGCCCCAGCATTTT